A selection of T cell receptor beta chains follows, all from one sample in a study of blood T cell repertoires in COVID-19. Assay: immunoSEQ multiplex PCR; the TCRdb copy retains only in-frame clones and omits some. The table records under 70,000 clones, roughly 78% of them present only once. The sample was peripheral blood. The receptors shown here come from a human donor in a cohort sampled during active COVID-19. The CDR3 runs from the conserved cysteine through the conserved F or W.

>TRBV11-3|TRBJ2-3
CASSLGLAGVSDTQYF
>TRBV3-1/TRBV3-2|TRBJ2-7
CASSQQGRGVYEQYF
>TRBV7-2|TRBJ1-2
CASSLDSSYGYTF
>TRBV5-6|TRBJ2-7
CASSPRGGQGYEQYF
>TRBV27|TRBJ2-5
CASSHNRGETQYF
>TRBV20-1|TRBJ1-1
CSASSEAFF
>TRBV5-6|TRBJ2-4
CASSPTGKGLAKNIQYF
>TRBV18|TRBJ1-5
CASSNREGNQPQHF
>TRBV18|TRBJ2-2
CASSGTGVGPPAGELFF
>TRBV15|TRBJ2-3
CATSRHTGGGTDTQYF
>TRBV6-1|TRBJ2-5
CASSEFFRAETQYF
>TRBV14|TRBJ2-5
CASSPPAGETQYF
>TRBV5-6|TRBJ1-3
CASSTRGQGLHGNTIYF
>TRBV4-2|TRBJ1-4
CASSPQEARANEKLFF
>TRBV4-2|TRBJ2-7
CASSQDYRASGRVYEQYF
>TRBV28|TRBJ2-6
CATSRGLVGANVLTF
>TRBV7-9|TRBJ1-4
CASSPRQGTTNEKLFF
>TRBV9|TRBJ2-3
CASSVDLSSGGTQYF
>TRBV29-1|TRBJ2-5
CSVGQGIRETQYF
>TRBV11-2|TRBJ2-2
CASSSDSVIFPGELFF
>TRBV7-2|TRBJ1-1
CASSSTGTPNTEAFF
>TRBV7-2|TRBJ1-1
CASSSYQGRAFF
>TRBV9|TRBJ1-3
CASSATGVNTIYF
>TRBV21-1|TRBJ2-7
CASSKTIGGDYEQYF
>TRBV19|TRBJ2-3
CASSIGSGGTDTQYF
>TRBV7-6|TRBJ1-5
CASSSGTGGNQPQHF
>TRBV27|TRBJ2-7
CASWPSGMTYEQYF
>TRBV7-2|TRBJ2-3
CASSKRLAGGADTQYF
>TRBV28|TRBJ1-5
CASSLSRWDSPNQPQHF
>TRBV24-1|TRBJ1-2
CATSTGNYGYTF
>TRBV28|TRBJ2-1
CASSLYNEQFF
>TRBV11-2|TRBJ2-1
CASSGSPGRGNEQFF
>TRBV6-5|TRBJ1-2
CASSYRAGGGYTF
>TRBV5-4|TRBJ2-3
CASSPGRARAQDTQYF
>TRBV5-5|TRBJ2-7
CASSLTGPHEQYF
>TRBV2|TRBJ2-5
CASRRSGGSETQYF
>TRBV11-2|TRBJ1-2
CASSGRTAYGYTF
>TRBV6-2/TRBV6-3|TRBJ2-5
CASSPGLAGVLETQYF
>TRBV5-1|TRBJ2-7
CASSPDGTGYYEQYF
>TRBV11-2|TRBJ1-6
CASSFVNSPLHF
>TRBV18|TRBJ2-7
CASSIGQSYEQYF
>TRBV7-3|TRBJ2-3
CASSLGLAGGLGATDTQYF
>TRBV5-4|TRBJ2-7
CASSLSLGGHLEQYF
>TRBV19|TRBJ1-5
CASSQGHNQPQHF
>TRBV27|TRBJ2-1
CASSYRGLYNEQFF
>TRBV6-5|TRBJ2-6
CASKLSGANVLTF
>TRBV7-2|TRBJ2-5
CASSPPGLAGETQYF
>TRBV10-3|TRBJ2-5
CAISERGQGWETQYF
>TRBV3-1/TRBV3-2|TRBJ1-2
CASSPRGNSGYTF
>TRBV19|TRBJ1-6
CASRKTGDYNSPLHF
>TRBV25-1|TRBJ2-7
CASSDPLHEQYF
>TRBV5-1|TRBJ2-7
CASSPTKRAVSYEQYF
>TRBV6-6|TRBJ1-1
CASSYSGSTEAFF
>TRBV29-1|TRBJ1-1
CSVDTVNTEAFF
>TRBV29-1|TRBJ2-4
CSVGVAKNIQYF
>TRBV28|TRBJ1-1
CASSFPKGGAFF
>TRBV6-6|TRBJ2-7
CASSRDRGYEQYF
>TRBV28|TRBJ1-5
CASSRDSPGGNQPQHF
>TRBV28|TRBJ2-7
CASRPRTGKDPYEQYF